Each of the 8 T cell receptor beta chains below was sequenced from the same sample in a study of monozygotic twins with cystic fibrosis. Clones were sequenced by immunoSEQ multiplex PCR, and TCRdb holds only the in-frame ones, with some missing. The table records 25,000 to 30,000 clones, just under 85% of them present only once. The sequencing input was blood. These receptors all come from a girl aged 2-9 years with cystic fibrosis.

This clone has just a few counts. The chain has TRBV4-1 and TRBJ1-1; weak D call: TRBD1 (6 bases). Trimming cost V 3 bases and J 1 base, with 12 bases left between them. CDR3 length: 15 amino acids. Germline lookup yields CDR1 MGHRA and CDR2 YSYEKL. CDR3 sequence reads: CASSHRAGQNTEAFF. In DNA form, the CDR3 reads TGCGCCAGCAGCCACCGCGCGGGACAGAACACTGAAGCTTTCTTT.

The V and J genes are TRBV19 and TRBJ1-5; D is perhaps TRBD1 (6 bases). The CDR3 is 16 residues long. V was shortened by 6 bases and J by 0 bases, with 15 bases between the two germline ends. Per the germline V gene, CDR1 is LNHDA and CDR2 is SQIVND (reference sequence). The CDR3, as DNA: TGTGCCAGTAGCGCCCCGACAGGTAATAGCAATCAGCCCCAGCATTTT. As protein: CASSAPTGNSNQPQHF.

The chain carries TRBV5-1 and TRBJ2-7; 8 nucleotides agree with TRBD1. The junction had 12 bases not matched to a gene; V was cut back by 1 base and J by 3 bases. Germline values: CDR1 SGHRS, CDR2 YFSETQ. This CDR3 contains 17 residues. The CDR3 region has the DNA TGCGCCAGCAGCTTGCTGGCACTCGCAGGGGGCTTCTACGAGCAGTACTTC. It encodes CASSLLALAGGFYEQYF.

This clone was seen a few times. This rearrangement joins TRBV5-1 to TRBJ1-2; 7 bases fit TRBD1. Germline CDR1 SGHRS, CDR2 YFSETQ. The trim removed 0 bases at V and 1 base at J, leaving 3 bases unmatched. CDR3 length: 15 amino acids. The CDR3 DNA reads TGCGCCAGCAGCTTGGTGGGACAGCTTAACTATGGCTACACCTTC. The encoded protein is CASSLVGQLNYGYTF.

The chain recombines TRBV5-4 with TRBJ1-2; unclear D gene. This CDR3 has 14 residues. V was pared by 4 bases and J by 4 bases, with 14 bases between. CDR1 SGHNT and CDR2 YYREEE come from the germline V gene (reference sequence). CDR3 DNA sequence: TGTGCCAGCAGCGGAATACCGGGTTTCTATGGCTACACCTTC. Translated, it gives CASSGIPGFYGYTF.

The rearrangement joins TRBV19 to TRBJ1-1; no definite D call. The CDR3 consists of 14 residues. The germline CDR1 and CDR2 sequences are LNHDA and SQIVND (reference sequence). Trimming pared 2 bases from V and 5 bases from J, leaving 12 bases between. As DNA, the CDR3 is TGTGCCAGTAGTATACCTGGTGGTAGGACTGAAGCTTTCTTT. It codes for CASSIPGGRTEAFF.

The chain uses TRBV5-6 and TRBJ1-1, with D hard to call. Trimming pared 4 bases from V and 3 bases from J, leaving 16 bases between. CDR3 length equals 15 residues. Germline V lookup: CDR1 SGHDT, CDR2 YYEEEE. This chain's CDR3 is CASSPEWRMDTEAFF. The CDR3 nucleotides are TGTGCCAGCAGCCCCGAGTGGCGTATGGACACTGAAGCTTTCTTT.

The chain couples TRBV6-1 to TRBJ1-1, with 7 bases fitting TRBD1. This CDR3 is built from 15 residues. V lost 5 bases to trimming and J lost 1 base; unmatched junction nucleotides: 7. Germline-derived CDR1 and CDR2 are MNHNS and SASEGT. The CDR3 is CASSPIDRANTEAFF. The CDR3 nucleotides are TGTGCCAGCAGTCCTATAGACAGGGCGAACACTGAAGCTTTCTTT.